The T cell receptor beta chain under discussion was sequenced for a study of OX40 agonist ivuxolimab in advanced cancers. Sequenced by immunoSEQ multiplex PCR; TCRdb stores in-frame clones only, minus some. Of about 63,000 clones listed, about four fifths were seen once; the top ten hold around 1%. The germline gives CDR1 SGHTA, CDR2 FQGNSA. V dropped 5 bases and J dropped 7 bases, with 22 bases sitting between them. The CDR3 has 16 residues. The source of this sequence is an adult with an advanced solid tumor such as melanoma, head and neck, liver or kidney cancer. Sequencing used CD4+ or CD8+ T cells sorted from blood, obtained in a trial of the OX40 agonist ivuxolimab. The rearrangement joins TRBV7-2 to TRBJ2-3; perhaps D is TRBD1 or TRBD2 (5 bases each). The CDR3 loop reads CASSPSGSTGMYTQYF. CDR3 DNA: TGTGCCAGCAGCCCCTCAGGGTCCACGGGGATGTATACGCAGTATTTT.